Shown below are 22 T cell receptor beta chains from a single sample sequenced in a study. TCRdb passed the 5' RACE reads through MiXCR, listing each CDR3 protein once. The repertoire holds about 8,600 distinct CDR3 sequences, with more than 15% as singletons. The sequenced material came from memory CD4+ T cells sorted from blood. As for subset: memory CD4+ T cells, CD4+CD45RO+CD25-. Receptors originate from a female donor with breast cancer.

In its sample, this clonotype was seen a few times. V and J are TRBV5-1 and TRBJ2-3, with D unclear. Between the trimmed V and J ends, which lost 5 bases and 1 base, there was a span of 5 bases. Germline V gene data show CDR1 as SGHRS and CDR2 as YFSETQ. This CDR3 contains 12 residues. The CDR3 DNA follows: TGCGCCAGCAGACCCGGCACAGATACGCAGTATTTT. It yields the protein CASRPGTDTQYF.

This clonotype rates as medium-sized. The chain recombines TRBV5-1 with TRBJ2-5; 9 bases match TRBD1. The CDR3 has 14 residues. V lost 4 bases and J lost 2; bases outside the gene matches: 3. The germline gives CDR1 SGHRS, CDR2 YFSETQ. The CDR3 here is CASSLGTGQETQYF. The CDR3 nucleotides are TGCGCCAGCAGCCTGGGGACAGGGCAAGAGACCCAGTACTTC.

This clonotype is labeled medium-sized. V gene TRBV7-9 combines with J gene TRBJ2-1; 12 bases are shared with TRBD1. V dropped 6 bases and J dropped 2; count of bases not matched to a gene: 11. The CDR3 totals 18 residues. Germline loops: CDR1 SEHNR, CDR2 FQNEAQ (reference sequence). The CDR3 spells CASRSGTGGAKAYNEQFF. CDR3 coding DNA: TGTGCCAGCAGGTCCGGGACAGGGGGCGCGAAGGCCTACAATGAGCAGTTCTTC.

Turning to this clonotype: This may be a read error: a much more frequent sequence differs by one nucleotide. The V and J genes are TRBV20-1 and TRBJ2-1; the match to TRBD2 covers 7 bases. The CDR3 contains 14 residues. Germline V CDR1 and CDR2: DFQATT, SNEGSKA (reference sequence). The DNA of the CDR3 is TGCGGTGCTGAGCGGAGGGAGGGGCTCAATGAGCAGTTCTTC. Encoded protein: CGAERREGLNEQFF.

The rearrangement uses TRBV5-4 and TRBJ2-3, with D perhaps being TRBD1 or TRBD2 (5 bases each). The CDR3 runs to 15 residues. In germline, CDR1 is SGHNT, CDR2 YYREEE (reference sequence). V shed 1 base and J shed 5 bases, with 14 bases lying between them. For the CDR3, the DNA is TGTGCCAGCAGCTTGTTCCGGACGAGGGGAGATACGCAGTATTTT. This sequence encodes CASSLFRTRGDTQYF. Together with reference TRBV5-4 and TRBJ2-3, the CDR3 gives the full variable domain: ETGVTQSPTHLIKTRGQQVTLRCSSQSGHNTVSWYQQALGQGPQFIFQYYREEENGRGNFPPRFSGLQFPNYSSELNVNALELDDSALYLCASSLFRTRGDTQYFGPGTRLTVL.

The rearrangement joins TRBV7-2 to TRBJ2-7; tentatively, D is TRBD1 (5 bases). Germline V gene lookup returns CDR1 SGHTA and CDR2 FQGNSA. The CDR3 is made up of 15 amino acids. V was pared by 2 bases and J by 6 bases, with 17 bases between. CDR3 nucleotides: TGTGCCAGCAGCTTACTCCTCAGGGCGTCCGGCGAGCAGTACTTC. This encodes CASSLLLRASGEQYF.

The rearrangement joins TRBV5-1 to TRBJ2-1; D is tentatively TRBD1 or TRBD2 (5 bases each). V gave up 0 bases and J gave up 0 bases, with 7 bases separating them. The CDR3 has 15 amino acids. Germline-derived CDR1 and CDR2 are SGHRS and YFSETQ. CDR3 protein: CASSLGDPSYNEQFF. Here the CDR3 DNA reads TGCGCCAGCAGCTTGGGGGACCCCTCCTACAATGAGCAGTTCTTC.

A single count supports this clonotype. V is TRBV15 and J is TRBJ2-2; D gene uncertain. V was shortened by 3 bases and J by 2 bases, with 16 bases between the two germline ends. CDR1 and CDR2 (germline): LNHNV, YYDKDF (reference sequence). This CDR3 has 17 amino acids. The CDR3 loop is CATSREGSIINTGELFF. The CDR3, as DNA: TGTGCCACCAGCAGGGAAGGTTCAATCATTAACACCGGGGAGCTGTTTTTT.

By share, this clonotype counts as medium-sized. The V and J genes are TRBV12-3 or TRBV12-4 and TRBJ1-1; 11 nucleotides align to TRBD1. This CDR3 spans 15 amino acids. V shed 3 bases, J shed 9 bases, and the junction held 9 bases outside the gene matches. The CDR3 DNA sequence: TGTGCCAGCAGTTTCCTTCGGGACAGGGGGGAAAAAGCTTTCTTT. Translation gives CASSFLRDRGEKAFF.

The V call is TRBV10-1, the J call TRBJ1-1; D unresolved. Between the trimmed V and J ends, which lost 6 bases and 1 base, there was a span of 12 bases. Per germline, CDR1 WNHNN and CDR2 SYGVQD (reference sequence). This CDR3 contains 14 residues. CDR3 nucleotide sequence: TGCGCCAGCAGCCCCGGACTGGGGAACACTGAAGCTTTCTTT. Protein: CASSPGLGNTEAFF.

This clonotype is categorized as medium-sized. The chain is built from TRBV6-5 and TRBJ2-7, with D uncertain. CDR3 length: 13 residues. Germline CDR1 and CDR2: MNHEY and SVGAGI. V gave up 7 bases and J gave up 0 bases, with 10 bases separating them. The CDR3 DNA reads TGTGCCAGCAACCCCCCAAACTCCTACGAGCAGTACTTC. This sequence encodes CASNPPNSYEQYF.

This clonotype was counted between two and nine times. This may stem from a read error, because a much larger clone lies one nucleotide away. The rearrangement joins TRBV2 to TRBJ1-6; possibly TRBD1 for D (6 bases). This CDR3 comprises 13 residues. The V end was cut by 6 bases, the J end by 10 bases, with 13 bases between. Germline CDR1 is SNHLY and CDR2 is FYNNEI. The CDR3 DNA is TGTGCCAGCAGGGACAGTGAAGGGTCACCCCTCCACTTT. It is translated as CASRDSEGSPLHF. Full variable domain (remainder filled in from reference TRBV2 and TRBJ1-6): EPEVTQTPSHQVTQMGQEVILRCVPISNHLYFYWYRQILGQKVEFLVSFYNNEISEKSEIFDDQFSVERPDGSNFTLKIRSTKLEDSAMYFCASRDSEGSPLHFGNGTRLTVT.

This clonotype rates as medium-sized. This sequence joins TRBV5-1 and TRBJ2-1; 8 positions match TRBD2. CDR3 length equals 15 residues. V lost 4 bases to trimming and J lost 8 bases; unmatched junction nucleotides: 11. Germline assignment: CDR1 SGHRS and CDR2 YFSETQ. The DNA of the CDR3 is TGCGCCAGCAGCGCCCGGGGGGCACTAGCGGATGAGCAGTTCTTC. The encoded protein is CASSARGALADEQFF. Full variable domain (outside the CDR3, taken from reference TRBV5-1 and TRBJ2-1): KAGVTQTPRYLIKTRGQQVTLSCSPISGHRSVSWYQQTPGQGLQFLFEYFSETQRNKGNFPGRFSGRQFSNSRSEMNVSTLELGDSALYLCASSARGALADEQFFGPGTRLTVL.

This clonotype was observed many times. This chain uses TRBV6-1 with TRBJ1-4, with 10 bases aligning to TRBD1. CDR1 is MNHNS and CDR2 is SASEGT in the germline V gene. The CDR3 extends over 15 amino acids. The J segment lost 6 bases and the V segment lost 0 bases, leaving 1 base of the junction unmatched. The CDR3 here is CASSEATGGYEKLFF. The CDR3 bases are TGTGCCAGCAGTGAAGCGACAGGGGGCTATGAAAAACTGTTTTTT.

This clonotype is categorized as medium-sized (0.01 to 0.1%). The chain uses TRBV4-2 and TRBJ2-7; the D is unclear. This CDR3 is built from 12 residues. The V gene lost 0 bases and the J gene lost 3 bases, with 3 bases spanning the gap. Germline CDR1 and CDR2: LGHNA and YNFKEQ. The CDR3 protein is CASSQDIYEQYF. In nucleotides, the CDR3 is TGTGCCAGCAGCCAAGATATCTACGAGCAGTACTTC.

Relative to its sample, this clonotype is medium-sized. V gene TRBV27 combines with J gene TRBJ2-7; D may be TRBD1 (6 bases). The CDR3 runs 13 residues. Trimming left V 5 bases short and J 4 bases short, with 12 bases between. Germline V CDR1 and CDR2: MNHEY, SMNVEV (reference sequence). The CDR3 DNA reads TGTGCCAGCAGTATCTCTCAGGGGTACGAGCAGTACTTC. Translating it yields CASSISQGYEQYF.

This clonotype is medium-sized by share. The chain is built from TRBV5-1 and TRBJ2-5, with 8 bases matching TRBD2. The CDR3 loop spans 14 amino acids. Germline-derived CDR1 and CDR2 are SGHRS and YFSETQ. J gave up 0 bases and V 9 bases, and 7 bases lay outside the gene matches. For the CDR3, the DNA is TGCGCCACCTCGAGCGGGAGTCACCAAGAGACCCAGTACTTC. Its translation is CATSSGSHQETQYF. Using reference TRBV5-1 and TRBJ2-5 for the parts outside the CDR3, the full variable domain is KAGVTQTPRYLIKTRGQQVTLSCSPISGHRSVSWYQQTPGQGLQFLFEYFSETQRNKGNFPGRFSGRQFSNSRSEMNVSTLELGDSALYLCATSSGSHQETQYFGPGTRLLVL.

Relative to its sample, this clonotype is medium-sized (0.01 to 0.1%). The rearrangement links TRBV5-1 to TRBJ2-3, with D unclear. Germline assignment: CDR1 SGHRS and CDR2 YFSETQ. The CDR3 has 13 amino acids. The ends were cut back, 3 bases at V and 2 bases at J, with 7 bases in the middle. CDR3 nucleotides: TGCGCCAGCAGCTCGCCCCCCACAGATACGCAGTATTTT. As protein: CASSSPPTDTQYF.

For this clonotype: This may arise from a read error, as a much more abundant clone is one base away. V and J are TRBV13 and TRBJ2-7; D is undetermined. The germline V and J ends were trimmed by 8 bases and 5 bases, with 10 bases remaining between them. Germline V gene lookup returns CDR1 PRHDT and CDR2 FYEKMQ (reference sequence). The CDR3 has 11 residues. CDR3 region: CASGRSHEQYF. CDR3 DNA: TGTGCCAGCGGGCGTAGCCACGAGCAGTACTTC.

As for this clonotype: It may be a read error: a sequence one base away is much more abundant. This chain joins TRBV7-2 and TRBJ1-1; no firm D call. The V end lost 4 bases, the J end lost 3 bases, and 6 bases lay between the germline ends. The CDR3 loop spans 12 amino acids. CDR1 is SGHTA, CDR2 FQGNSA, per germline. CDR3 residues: CASSCADTEAFF. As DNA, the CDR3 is TGTGCCAGCAGCTGTGCGGACACTGAAGCTTTCTTT.

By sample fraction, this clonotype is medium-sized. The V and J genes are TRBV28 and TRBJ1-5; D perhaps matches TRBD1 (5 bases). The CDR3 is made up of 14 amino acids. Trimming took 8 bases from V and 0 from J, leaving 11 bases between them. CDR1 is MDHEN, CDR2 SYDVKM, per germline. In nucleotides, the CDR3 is TGTGCCAGCTGCCCGGGGGATAGCAATCAGCCCCAGCATTTT. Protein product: CASCPGDSNQPQHF.

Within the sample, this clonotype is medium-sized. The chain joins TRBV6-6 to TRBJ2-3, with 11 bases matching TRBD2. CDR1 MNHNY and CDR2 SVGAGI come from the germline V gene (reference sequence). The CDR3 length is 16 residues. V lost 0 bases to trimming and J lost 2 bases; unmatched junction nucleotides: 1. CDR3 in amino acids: CASSYSTSGDTDTQYF. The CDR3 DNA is TGTGCCAGCAGTTACTCGACTAGCGGGGACACAGATACGCAGTATTTT.